The sequence of this T cell receptor (beta chain) was determined in a study of T cells expressing NK-cell markers. Study-level information: Beta-chain profiling covered CD3+CD56+NKG2C+, CD3+CD56+NKG2C- and CD3+CD56-NKG2C+ sorted subsets.

The length of the CDR3 is 17 residues. Looked up from germline, CDR1 is SGHKS and CDR2 is YYEKEE (reference sequence). TCRdb processed the 5' RACE reads again and assigns one entry to each CDR3 protein, with no DNA. Its table records about 550,000 distinct CDR3 sequences. The sequencing input was blood T cells: a sorted CD56 or NKG2C T cell subset, CD4+ or CD8+ T cells, or bulk PBMC T cells (not recorded which). V and J are TRBV5-5 and TRBJ1-3. The sequence was obtained from a young man in good health. CDR3: CASSLEILAVSGNTIYF.